Sequencing of this T cell receptor beta chain was carried out in a study of blood T cell repertoires in COVID-19. Study as a whole: Sites across the United States, Italy and Spain contributed samples from acute and convalescent COVID-19. Sources were T cells, B-cell-depleted T cells, or PBMCs; the material itself was cDNA or gDNA.

V was clipped by 2 bases and J by 0 bases; unmatched bases: 2. Germline assignment: CDR1 MGHRA and CDR2 YSYEKL. The CDR3 has 15 residues. Clones were sequenced by immunoSEQ multiplex PCR, and TCRdb holds only the in-frame ones, with some missing. The sample lists 240,000 or so clones; more than 75% were seen once. J is TRBJ1-1 and V is TRBV4-1, with 8 bases fitting TRBD1. This clonotype originated in a woman under 40 who had recovered from COVID-19. Sequencing was carried out using peripheral blood. The CDR3 region is CASSQQGALNTEAFF. The CDR3 region has the DNA TGCGCCAGCAGCCAACAGGGGGCTTTGAACACTGAAGCTTTCTTT.